The 14 T cell receptor beta chains below come from one sample, sequenced in a study of T-cell memory formation after mild COVID-19. TCRdb re-derived calls from the 5' RACE reads in MiXCR, one entry per CDR3 protein. The top ten hold less than 10% of the sample, which has 550,000 to 700,000 distinct CDR3 sequences, approximately 15% seen once. The sample was PBMCs or a T cell subset sorted from them (not recorded which). The receptors come from an adult woman who had mild COVID-19 (a few samples of this study predate the infection). Cell type and time point are not known.

This clonotype has more than one count but fewer than ten. V usage is TRBV27 and J usage is TRBJ2-7, with TRBD2 identical over 10 bases. CDR3 length equals 17 residues. The V gene's germline CDR1 is MNHEY and CDR2 SMNVEV (reference sequence). J gave up 1 base and V 4 bases, and 10 bases lay outside the gene matches. The CDR3 DNA sequence: TGTGCCAGCAGTTCATATCCCGGGACTAGCGATTCCTACGAGCAGTACTTC. Encoded protein: CASSSYPGTSDSYEQYF.

The chain is built from TRBV15 and TRBJ1-2; D is possibly TRBD1 (5 bases). The V end was cut by 0 bases, the J end by 2 bases, with 7 bases between. There are 14 residues in the CDR3. The V gene's germline CDR1 is LNHNV and CDR2 YYDKDF (reference sequence). In DNA, the CDR3 is TGTGCCACCAGCAGAGATTGGGGGAACTATGGCTACACCTTC. This translates into CATSRDWGNYGYTF. The complete variable domain, with remaining parts taken from reference TRBV15 and TRBJ1-2, reads DAMVIQNPRYQVTQFGKPVTLSCSQTLNHNVMYWYQQKSSQAPKLLFHYYDKDFNNEADTPDNFQSRRPNTSFCFLDIRSPGLGDTAMYLCATSRDWGNYGYTFGSGTRLTVV.

There are a few counts of this clonotype. The chain combines TRBV18 with TRBJ2-2; D gene uncertain. Germline V CDR1 and CDR2: KGHSH, LQKENI. The CDR3 loop spans 12 amino acids. V lost 3 bases and J lost 5, with 4 bases in between. The CDR3 loop is CASSPPTGELFF. CDR3 nucleotide sequence: TGTGCCAGCTCACCTCCTACCGGGGAGCTGTTTTTT.

In this sample, this clonotype turned up a few times. The chain employs TRBV27 and TRBJ1-5; perhaps TRBD1 as D (5 bases). Germline CDR1 and CDR2: MNHEY and SMNVEV (reference sequence). Trimming took off 8 bases at V and 6 bases at J, with 20 bases between the two ends. The CDR3 has 15 residues. The CDR3 reads CASRSGGGVVQPQHF. The CDR3 DNA sequence: TGTGCCAGCCGATCCGGCGGAGGGGTGGTTCAGCCCCAGCATTTT.

CDR3 bases: TGCGCCAGCAGCCTCGACTGGCCCTCCTACAATGAGCAGTTCTTC. Its protein is CASSLDWPSYNEQFF. This chain uses TRBV4-3 with TRBJ2-1; D gene uncertain. V lost 4 bases to trimming and J lost 0 bases, with 10 bases between them. The CDR3 contains 15 residues. The germline gives CDR1 LGHNA, CDR2 YSLEER.

This clonotype has more than one count but fewer than ten. The rearrangement joins TRBV5-4 to TRBJ2-3, with D unresolved. Trimming removed 0 bases at V and 5 bases at J, with 7 bases between. The germline CDR1 and CDR2 sequences are SGHNT and YYREEE (reference sequence). This CDR3 has 13 residues. The chain's CDR3 is CASSLEAEDTQYF. Written as DNA, the CDR3 is TGTGCCAGCAGCTTGGAGGCGGAAGATACGCAGTATTTT.

This clonotype appeared once. A much larger clone lies one base from this, so it may be a read error. The chain has TRBV12-3 or TRBV12-4 and TRBJ2-3; TRBD2 is a possible D gene (5 bases). This CDR3 comprises 11 residues. Trimming removed 6 bases at V and 6 bases at J, with 7 bases between. CDR3 amino acids: CASSWEDTQYF. The CDR3 nucleotides are TGTGCCAGCAGCTGGGAGGATACGCAGTATTTT.

This chain connects TRBV20-1 to TRBJ2-1; D is ambiguous. With 2 bases removed from V and 4 bases from J, the gap between germline ends came to 9 bases. Germline V gene data show CDR1 as DFQATT and CDR2 as SNEGSKA (reference sequence). The CDR3 length is 13 residues. The CDR3 sequence: CSARPLEYNEQFF. CDR3 bases: TGCAGTGCTAGACCTCTAGAGTACAATGAGCAGTTCTTC.

The rearrangement links TRBV11-2 to TRBJ2-3; 8 bases agree with TRBD2. CDR3 length equals 15 residues. After removal of 6 bases from V and 1 base from J, the junction contained 6 bases not matched to a gene. Germline values: CDR1 SGHAT, CDR2 FQNNGV. The CDR3 DNA is TGTGCCAGCAGTTATAACGGGGGGGGCACAGATACGCAGTATTTT. Translated, it gives CASSYNGGGTDTQYF.

This clonotype has more than one count but fewer than ten. The chain employs TRBV20-1 and TRBJ1-1; TRBD1 aligns across 8 bases. The ends lost 6 bases at V and 0 bases at J; junction bases unmatched: 12. Germline V gives CDR1 DFQATT, CDR2 SNEGSKA (reference sequence). The CDR3 is 16 amino acids. In DNA, the CDR3 is TGCAGTGCCCGCACTCCCTGGACAGGGATGAACACTGAAGCTTTCTTT. Translating gives CSARTPWTGMNTEAFF.

This chain connects TRBV20-1 to TRBJ1-1; 9 positions agree with TRBD1. Per germline, CDR1 DFQATT and CDR2 SNEGSKA (reference sequence). CDR3 length: 14 residues. After removal of 3 bases from V and 1 base from J, the junction contained 3 bases not matched to a gene. The CDR3 DNA is TGCAGTGCTAGTCGGGGACAGGGGAACACTGAAGCTTTCTTT. It encodes CSASRGQGNTEAFF.

The genes are TRBV4-3 and TRBJ2-2; possibly TRBD2 for D (6 bases). This CDR3 comprises 16 residues. Germline V CDR1 and CDR2: LGHNA, YSLEER. The V end was cut by 2 bases, the J end by 4 bases, with 14 bases between. The CDR3 region is CASSQSSASATGELFF. The CDR3 DNA sequence: TGCGCCAGCAGCCAAAGCTCGGCTAGCGCCACCGGGGAGCTGTTTTTT.

V and J are TRBV6-5 and TRBJ1-1, with 8 bases identical to TRBD1. The CDR3 contains 17 residues. Germline lookup yields CDR1 MNHEY and CDR2 SVGAGI. V trimming: 1 base; J trimming: 2 bases; junction bases outside the gene matches: 9. The CDR3 bases are TGTGCCAGCAGTTACTACGGGGTCAGGGGGCTTAACACTGAAGCTTTCTTT. Translation: CASSYYGVRGLNTEAFF.

There are a few counts of this clonotype. The chain carries TRBV12-3 or TRBV12-4 and TRBJ1-5, with D unclear. V lost 5 bases to trimming and J lost 3 bases, with 11 bases between them. The CDR3 consists of 14 residues. The CDR3 nucleotides read TGTGCCAGCAGTCTGGTCACTTACAATCAGCCCCAGCATTTT. Its protein product is CASSLVTYNQPQHF.